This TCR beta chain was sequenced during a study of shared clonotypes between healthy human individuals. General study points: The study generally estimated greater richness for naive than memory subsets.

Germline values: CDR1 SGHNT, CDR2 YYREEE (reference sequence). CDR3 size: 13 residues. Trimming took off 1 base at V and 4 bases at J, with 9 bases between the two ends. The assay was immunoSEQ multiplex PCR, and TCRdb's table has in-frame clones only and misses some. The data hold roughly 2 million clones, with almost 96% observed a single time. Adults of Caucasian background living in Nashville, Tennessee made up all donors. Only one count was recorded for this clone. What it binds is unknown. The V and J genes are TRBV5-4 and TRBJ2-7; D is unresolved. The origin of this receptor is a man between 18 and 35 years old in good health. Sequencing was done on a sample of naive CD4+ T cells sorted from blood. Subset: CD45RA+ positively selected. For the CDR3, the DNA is TGTGCCAGCAGCTTGAATGTAGAATACGAGCAGTACTTC. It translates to CASSLNVEYEQYF.